The subject of this entry is one TCR beta chain. The data were produced by immunoSEQ multiplex PCR, yet TCRdb's version contains in-frame clones alone and is incomplete. The repertoire consists of 25,000 to 35,000 clones, with 85% occurring once and the leading ten covering less than 4.5%. Losses at the gene ends were 4 bases for V and 1 base for J; bases not matched to a gene: 7. CDR1 SQVTM and CDR2 ANQGSEA come from the germline V gene. The CDR3 runs to 16 residues. This sample stems from a study of tissue T cells after allogeneic stem cell transplantation. Background on the study: Before transplant, recipient-origin PBMCs were collected in 4 to 6 GVHD patients.

The TCR was taken from a woman aged 18 to 55 who later had graft-versus-host disease after an allogeneic stem cell transplant. This chain joins TRBV29-1 and TRBJ2-5, with 12 bases identical to TRBD2. The sequenced sample was blood, obtained before transplantation. CDR3 nucleotides: TGCAGCGTTGCCATACTAGCGGGAGGTTTCCAAGAGACCCAGTACTTC. Translated, it gives CSVAILAGGFQETQYF.